The present TCR beta chain was sequenced within a study of blood T cell repertoires in COVID-19. On the study more broadly: The study drew acute and convalescent COVID-19 samples from the United States, Italy and Spain.

Measured with immunoSEQ multiplex PCR; TCRdb has only the in-frame clones, and not every one. The repertoire consists of about 240,000 clones, with approximately 90% occurring once and the leading ten covering 4.1%. Recovery among Cohort 3 donors was established by two negative PCRs, clearance, or symptom resolution. This CDR3 has 15 amino acids. V dropped 3 bases and J dropped 0 bases, with 11 bases sitting between them. From germline, CDR1 is SGHAT and CDR2 FQNNGV. Sequencing was done on a sample of PBMCs or T cells enriched from blood (not recorded which). The source is a woman in her twenties or thirties who had recovered from COVID-19. J is TRBJ1-1 and V is TRBV11-2; D not certain. CDR3 sequence: CASSFYSYMNTEAFF. The CDR3, as DNA: TGTGCCAGCAGCTTTTACAGCTACATGAACACTGAAGCTTTCTTT.